The clone carrying this TCR beta chain has a handful of counts. What it binds is not known. From germline, CDR1 is SGDLS and CDR2 YYNGEE. The CDR3 covers 13 residues. Trimming shortened V by 0 bases and J by 6 bases, and 7 bases separated the two germline ends. The data originate from a study of beta chain features in type 1 diabetes. Study as a whole: The patients were much like the healthy donors in age, gender and cell yields.

General study results and limits: Patients' naive, central memory and regulatory TCRB repertoires appeared more alike than those of healthy donors. More deletions and fewer insertions at VDJ junctions were found in patients with type 1 diabetes. A moderate, significant TCRB CDR3 shortening appeared in type 1 diabetes across four CD4+ subsets.

The investigators reverse transcribed all of the isolated RNA, so they sequenced expressed TCRB transcripts. TCRdb keeps only in-frame clones here, not all; method: immunoSEQ multiplex PCR. This table holds 150,000 to 180,000 clones, under 13% found once. Material for sequencing was central memory CD4+ T cells from blood. This sequence joins TRBV9 and TRBJ1-5, with TRBD1 as a possible D gene (5 bases). This TCR derives from a man aged 30 to 39 with type 1 diabetes. The CDR3 sequence: CASSVDQGQPQHF. The CDR3 coding sequence is TGTGCCAGCAGCGTAGATCAGGGTCAGCCCCAGCATTTT.